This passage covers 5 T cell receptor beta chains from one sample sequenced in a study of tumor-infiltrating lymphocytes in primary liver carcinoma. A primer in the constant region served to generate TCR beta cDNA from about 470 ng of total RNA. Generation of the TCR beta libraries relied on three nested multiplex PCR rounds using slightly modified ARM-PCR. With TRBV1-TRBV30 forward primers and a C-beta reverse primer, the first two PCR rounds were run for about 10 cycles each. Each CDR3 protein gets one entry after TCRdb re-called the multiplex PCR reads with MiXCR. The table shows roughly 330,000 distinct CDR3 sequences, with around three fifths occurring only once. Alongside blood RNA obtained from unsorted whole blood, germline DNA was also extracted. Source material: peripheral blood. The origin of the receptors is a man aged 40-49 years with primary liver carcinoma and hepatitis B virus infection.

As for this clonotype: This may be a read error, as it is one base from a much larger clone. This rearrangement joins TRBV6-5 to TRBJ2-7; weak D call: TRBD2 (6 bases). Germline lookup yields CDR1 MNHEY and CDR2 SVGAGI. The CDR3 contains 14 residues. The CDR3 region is CASSYRDSSYDQYF. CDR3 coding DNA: TGTGCCAGCAGTTACCGGGACTCCTCCTACGATCAGTACTTC.

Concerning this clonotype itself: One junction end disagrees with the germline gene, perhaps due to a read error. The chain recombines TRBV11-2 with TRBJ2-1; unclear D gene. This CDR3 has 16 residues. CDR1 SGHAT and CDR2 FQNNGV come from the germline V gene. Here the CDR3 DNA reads TGTGCCAGCAGCTTAACAATTGAATTCTCCTACGATGAGCAGTTCTTC. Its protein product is CASSLTIEFSYDEQFF.

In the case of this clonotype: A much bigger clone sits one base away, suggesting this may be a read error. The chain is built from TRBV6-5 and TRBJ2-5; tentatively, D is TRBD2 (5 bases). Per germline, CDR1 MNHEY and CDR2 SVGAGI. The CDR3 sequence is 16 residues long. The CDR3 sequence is CASSYPKLGNQESQYF. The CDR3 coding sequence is TGTGCCAGCAGTTACCCCAAACTCGGGAACCAAGAGAGCCAGTACTTC.

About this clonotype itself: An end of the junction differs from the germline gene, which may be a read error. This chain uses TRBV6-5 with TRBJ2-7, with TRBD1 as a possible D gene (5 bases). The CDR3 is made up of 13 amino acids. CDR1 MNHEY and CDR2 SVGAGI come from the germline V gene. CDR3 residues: CVSTNAGSYEQYF. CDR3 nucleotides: TGTGTCAGCACCAACGCAGGGTCCTACGAGCAGTACTTC.

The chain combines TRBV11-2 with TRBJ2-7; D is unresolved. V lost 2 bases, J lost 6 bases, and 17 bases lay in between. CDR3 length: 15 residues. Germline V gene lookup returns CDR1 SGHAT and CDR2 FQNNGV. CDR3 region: CASSLTSSKSREQYF. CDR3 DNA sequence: TGTGCCAGCAGCTTAACCTCATCAAAAAGTCGCGAGCAGTACTTC.